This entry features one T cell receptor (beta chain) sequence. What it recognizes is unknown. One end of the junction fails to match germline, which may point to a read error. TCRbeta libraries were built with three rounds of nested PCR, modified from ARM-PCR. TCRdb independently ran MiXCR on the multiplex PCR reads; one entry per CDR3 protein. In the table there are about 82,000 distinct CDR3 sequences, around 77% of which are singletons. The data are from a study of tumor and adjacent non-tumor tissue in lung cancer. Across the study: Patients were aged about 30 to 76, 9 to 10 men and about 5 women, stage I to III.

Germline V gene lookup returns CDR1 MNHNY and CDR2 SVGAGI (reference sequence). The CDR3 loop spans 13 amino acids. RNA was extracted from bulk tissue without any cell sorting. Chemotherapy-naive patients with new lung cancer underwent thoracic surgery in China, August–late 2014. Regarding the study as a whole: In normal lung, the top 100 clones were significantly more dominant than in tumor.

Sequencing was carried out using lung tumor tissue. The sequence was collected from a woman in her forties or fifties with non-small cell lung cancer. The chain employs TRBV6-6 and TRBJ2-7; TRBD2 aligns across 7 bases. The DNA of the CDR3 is TGTGCCAACAGTTATTCCGGGGACTACGAACAGTATTTC. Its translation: CANSYSGDYEQYF.